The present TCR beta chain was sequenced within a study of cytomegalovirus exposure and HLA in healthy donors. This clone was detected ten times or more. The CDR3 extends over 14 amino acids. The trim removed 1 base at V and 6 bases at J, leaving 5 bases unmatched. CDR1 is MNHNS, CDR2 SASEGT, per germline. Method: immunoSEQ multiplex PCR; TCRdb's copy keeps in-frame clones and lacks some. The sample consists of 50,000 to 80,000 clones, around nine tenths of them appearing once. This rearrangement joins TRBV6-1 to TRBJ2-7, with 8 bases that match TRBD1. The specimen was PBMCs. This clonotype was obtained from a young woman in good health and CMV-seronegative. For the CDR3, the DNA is TGTGCCAGCAGTGAAGGGACAGGGTCCGGCGAGCAGTACTTC. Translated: CASSEGTGSGEQYF.